This TCR beta chain was profiled in a study of shared clonotypes between healthy human individuals. Concerning this clone: Its antigen is not known.

The CDR3 length is 14 residues. The V end was cut by 4 bases, the J end by 3 bases, with 11 bases between. Germline values: CDR1 SNHLY, CDR2 FYNNEI. Profiling relied on immunoSEQ multiplex PCR, and the TCRdb table lists in-frame clones only, not all of them. Among approximately 250,000 clones listed, 65% were seen once. Findings of the study overall: With few donors, the genetic and exposure-history diversity represented was limited.

The receptor comes from a man aged 25-45 years in good health. The V call is TRBV2, the J call TRBJ2-3, with D possibly being TRBD1 (6 bases). Specimen: memory CD4+ T cells sorted from blood. The subset: CD45RA-negative fraction. CDR3 coding DNA: TGTGCCAGCAGTGGGTGGCAGGGGACAGATACGCAGTATTTT. It specifies CASSGWQGTDTQYF.